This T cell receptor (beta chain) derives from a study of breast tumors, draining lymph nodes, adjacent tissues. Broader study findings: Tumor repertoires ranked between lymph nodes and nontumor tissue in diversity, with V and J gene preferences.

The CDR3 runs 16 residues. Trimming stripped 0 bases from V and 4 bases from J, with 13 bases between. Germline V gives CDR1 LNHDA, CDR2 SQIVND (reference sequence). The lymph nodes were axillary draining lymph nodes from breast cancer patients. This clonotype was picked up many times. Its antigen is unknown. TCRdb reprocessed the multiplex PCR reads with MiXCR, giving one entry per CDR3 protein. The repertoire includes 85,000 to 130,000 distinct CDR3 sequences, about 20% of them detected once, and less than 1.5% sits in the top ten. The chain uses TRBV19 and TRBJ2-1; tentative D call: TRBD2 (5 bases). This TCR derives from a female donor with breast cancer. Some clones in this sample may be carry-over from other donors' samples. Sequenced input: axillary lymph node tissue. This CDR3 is CASSIEGGQTYNEQFF. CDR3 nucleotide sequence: TGTGCCAGTAGTATAGAGGGCGGGCAGACGTACAATGAGCAGTTCTTC. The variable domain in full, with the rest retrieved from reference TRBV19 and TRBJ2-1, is DGGITQSPKYLFRKEGQNVTLSCEQNLNHDAMYWYRQDPGQGLRLIYYSQIVNDFQKGDIAEGYSVSREKKESFPLTVTSAQKNPTAFYLCASSIEGGQTYNEQFFGPGTRLTVL.